This TCR beta chain was identified during a study of tumor-infiltrating lymphocytes in primary liver carcinoma. Overall study: The study included patients who were men and women aged 30 to 69 years.

In regard to this clonotype: The antigen remains undetermined. At one boundary the junction diverges from the germline segment, which might be a read error.

The CDR3 has 16 residues. The source material, about 18-33 mg of unsorted bulk tissue, was used to co-extract RNA and DNA. The cohort consisted of patients whose primary liver carcinoma was surgically resected. Five distinct regions per tumor were sampled. Study conclusions and caveats: Compared with tumor region pairs, tumor-adjacent and tumor-blood pairs overlapped less.

TCR beta cDNA came from about 500 ng total RNA, primed with a constant-region primer. Slightly modified ARM-PCR with three nested multiplex PCR rounds yielded TCR beta libraries. TRBV1-TRBV30 forward primers and a C-beta reverse primer were used in the first two PCR rounds, which each ran for about 11 cycles. One entry per CDR3 protein results from TCRdb running MiXCR on the multiplex PCR reads. The sample contains tens of thousands of distinct CDR3 sequences, around 74% of which appear only once. Sample: liver tumor tissue from sampling region 4. Documented subset: tumor region T4, right-lateral pole. The sequence was obtained from a middle-aged man with primary liver carcinoma and hepatitis B virus infection. The genes are TRBV12-3 or TRBV12-4 and TRBJ2-1; D is ambiguous. DNA of the CDR3: TGTGACAGCAGTTTCAGTCCAGCATGCGGCGACAATGAGCAGTTATTC. This gives the protein CDSSFSPACGDNEQLF.